This TCR beta chain is from a study of T cell changes during pregnancy in multiple sclerosis. This table comes from immunoSEQ multiplex PCR, and its TCRdb copy is limited to in-frame clones, with some not included. The table has fewer than 60,000 clones, 75% to 95% seen once. This clone was detected many times. CDR3 length: 14 residues. Losses at the gene ends were 6 bases for V and 5 bases for J; bases not matched to a gene: 7. Germline V gene data show CDR1 as MNHEY and CDR2 as SVGAGI. This clonotype was sampled from a female donor in good health, enrolled as a control in a pregnancy study. Sequences were derived from peripheral blood, sampled after pregnancy. The V call is TRBV6-5, the J call TRBJ1-1; 9 nucleotides match TRBD1. The CDR3 nucleotides read TGTGCCAGCAGCCTCACAGGGGGCTCGACTGAAGCTTTCTTT. This encodes CASSLTGGSTEAFF.